This T cell receptor beta chain was observed in a study of blood T cell repertoires in COVID-19. As for the study in general: The origin of the acute and convalescent COVID-19 samples was the United States, Italy and Spain. In each case, the material was cDNA or gDNA derived from T cells, B-cell-depleted T cells, or PBMCs.

In the original analysis: Amplification of reference gene primers was used by the study to estimate nucleated cell counts. Some clones are missing from TCRdb's copy, which holds only in-frame ones; the method was immunoSEQ multiplex PCR. V, J and clone size derive from that table, while D and trimming were established from the DNA sequence. The sample lists around 130,000 clones; 75% to 85% were seen once. The specimen was peripheral blood. This TCR was recovered from a man aged 45 to 65 with acute or convalescent COVID-19.

The CDR3 here is CASSLEYTGGHEQYF. CDR3 DNA: TGTGCCAGCAGCTTAGAATACACCGGGGGTCACGAGCAGTACTTC. The rearrangement joins TRBV11-2 to TRBJ2-7; D perhaps matches TRBD2 (6 bases). V was cut by 0 bases and J by 5 bases, with 14 bases left in between. The V gene's germline CDR1 is SGHAT and CDR2 FQNNGV. This CDR3 comprises 15 residues.